This is a list of T cell receptor beta chains from one sample in a study of blood T cell repertoires in COVID-19. Clones were read by immunoSEQ multiplex PCR, and TCRdb kept only the in-frame ones, dropping some. The table has about 110,000 clones, 85% to 90% seen once. Source material: peripheral blood. The receptors were gathered from a human donor in a cohort sampled during active COVID-19. The CDR3 runs from the conserved cysteine through the conserved F or W. D genes are given only for firm matches. Clone size is given for some rows only: seen once, a few or many times, or a class if the clone is expanded.

- | TRBJ2-3 | TRBV2 | TRBD2 | CASRRTSGGALGDTQYF | TGTGCCAGCAGAAGGACTAGCGGGGGGGCCCTTGGAGATACGCAGTATTTT
few | TRBJ1-1 | TRBV7-2 | - | CASSLGGFGRTNTEAFF | TGTGCCAGCAGCTTAGGGGGCTTTGGACGGACGAACACTGAAGCTTTCTTT
- | TRBJ2-5 | TRBV12-3/TRBV12-4 | - | CASSGHLQETQYF | TGTGCCAGCAGTGGGCACCTCCAAGAGACCCAGTACTTC
- | TRBJ1-2 | TRBV5-1 | - | CASSAVGANYGYTF | TGCGCCAGCAGCGCCGTTGGAGCTAACTATGGCTACACCTTC
- | TRBJ2-4 | TRBV11-1 | TRBD1 | CASSPRDRGYIQYF | TGTGCCAGCAGCCCCCGGGACAGGGGATACATTCAGTACTTC
- | TRBJ1-4 | TRBV6-4 | - | CASSDSMRGRGEKLFF | TGTGCCAGCAGTGACTCGATGCGGGGGCGAGGTGAAAAACTGTTTTTT
- | TRBJ2-3 | TRBV9 | TRBD1 | CASSPGQTSTDTQYF | TGTGCCAGCAGCCCGGGACAGACCAGCACAGATACGCAGTATTTT
- | TRBJ1-1 | TRBV5-6 | - | CASTGMRGSEAFF | TGTGCCAGTACAGGGATGAGGGGCTCTGAAGCTTTCTTT
- | TRBJ1-5 | TRBV18 | - | CASSPGVSKNQPQHF | TGTGCCAGCTCACCAGGTGTGAGTAAGAATCAGCCCCAGCATTTT
- | TRBJ1-2 | TRBV24-1 | - | CATSDMDSGSYGYTF | TGTGCCACCAGTGATATGGACAGTGGTTCCTATGGCTACACCTTC
- | TRBJ1-4 | TRBV19 | TRBD1 | CASSTRDRGSTNEKLFF | TGTGCCAGTAGTACGCGGGACAGAGGCTCAACTAATGAAAAACTGTTTTTT
few | TRBJ2-7 | TRBV10-3 | - | CAISARSRASVNEQYF | TGTGCCATCAGTGCTAGGTCCCGGGCTAGCGTCAACGAGCAGTACTTC
- | TRBJ2-2 | TRBV5-1 | - | CASRRDSTGELFF | TGCGCCAGCAGACGGGACTCTACCGGGGAGCTGTTTTTT
- | TRBJ1-3 | TRBV12-3/TRBV12-4 | - | CASSLVQGNTIYF | TGTGCCAGCAGCCTTGTCCAGGGAAACACCATATATTTT
- | TRBJ2-7 | TRBV2 | TRBD1 | CASTGQGYEQYF | TGTGCCAGCACGGGACAGGGCTACGAGCAGTACTTC
- | TRBJ2-5 | TRBV14 | - | CASSQGGGVETQYF | TGTGCCAGCAGCCAAGGCGGGGGCGTGGAGACCCAGTACTTC
- | TRBJ2-3 | TRBV18 | - | CASSRLLGSDTQYF | TGTGCCAGCTCACGACTACTTGGATCAGATACGCAGTATTTT
- | TRBJ2-1 | TRBV5-1 | - | CASSQPGAYNEQFF | TGCGCCAGCAGCCAGCCGGGAGCCTACAATGAGCAGTTCTTC
- | TRBJ1-1 | TRBV11-3 | - | CASSLGGRGLRTEAFF | TGTGCCAGCAGCTTAGGAGGCAGGGGCCTACGAACTGAAGCTTTCTTT
- | TRBJ1-1 | TRBV10-2 | - | CASSDHFLRSEAFF | TGCGCCAGCAGTGACCACTTCCTACGCTCTGAAGCTTTCTTT
once | TRBJ2-7 | TRBV28 | TRBD1 | CASSLWGQSSYEQYF | TGTGCCAGCAGTTTATGGGGACAGAGCTCCTACGAGCAGTACTTC
- | TRBJ2-3 | TRBV18 | TRBD1 | CASSPGHRGTASVTDTQYF | TGTGCCAGCTCACCAGGCCACCGAGGGACAGCGTCTGTAACAGATACGCAGTATTTT